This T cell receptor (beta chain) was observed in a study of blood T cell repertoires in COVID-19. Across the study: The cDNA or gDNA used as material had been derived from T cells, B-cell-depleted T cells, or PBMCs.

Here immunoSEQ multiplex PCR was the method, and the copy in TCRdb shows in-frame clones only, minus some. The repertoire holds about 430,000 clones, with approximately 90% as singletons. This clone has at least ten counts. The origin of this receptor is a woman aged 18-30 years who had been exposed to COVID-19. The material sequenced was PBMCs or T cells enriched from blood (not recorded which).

The CDR3 sequence is CASSHRTGWTEAFF. In DNA, the CDR3 is TGTGCCAGCAGCCACCGGACAGGGTGGACTGAAGCTTTCTTT. The chain joins TRBV3-1 (or the pseudogene TRBV3-2) to TRBJ1-1; TRBD1 matches 8 bases. V gave up 3 bases and J gave up 5 bases; unmatched junction bases: 5. The germline CDR1 and CDR2 sequences are LGHDT and YNNKEL (reference sequence). The CDR3 has 14 amino acids.